The clone carrying this T cell receptor beta chain has just one count. Unmatched junction bases numbered 8, after V lost 1 base and J lost 6 bases. The CDR3 spans 16 residues. The germline V gene has CDR1 GTSNPN and CDR2 SVGIG (reference sequence). Researchers ran immunoSEQ v3.0 at survey level. TCRdb's copy holds only in-frame clones and misses some; the assay was immunoSEQ multiplex PCR. The table records about 27,000 clones, roughly four fifths of them present only once. All donors provided no fewer than one pre-ART and no fewer than two post-ART PBMC samples. The United States was where all participants with HIV were treated. This sample is drawn from a study of long-term antiretroviral therapy in people with HIV. Study context: The earliest samples came about a decade before the 2015 immediate-ART recommendation.

The rearrangement joins TRBV30 to TRBJ2-3; 12 bases agree with TRBD1. Here the sequenced sample was unsorted PBMCs, taken 0.8 years before starting antiretroviral therapy. The receptor was derived from a man aged 18 to 30 with HIV. In DNA form, the CDR3 reads TGTGCCTGGAGTGCCGGGACAGGGGGCTTGGGGGATACGCAGTATTTT. Protein sequence: CAWSAGTGGLGDTQYF.